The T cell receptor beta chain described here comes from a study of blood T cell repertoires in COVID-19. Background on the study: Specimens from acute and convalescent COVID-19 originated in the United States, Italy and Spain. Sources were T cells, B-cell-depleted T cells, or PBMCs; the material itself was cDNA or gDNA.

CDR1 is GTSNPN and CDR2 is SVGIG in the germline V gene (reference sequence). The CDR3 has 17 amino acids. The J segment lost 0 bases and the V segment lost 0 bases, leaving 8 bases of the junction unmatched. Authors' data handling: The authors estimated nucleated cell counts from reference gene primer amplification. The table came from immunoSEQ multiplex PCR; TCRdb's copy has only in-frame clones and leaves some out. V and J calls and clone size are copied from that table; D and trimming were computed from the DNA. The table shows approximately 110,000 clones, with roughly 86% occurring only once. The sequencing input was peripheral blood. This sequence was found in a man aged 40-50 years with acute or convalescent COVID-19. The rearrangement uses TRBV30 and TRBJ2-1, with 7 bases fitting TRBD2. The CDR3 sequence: CAWSVLAGDFSYNEQFF. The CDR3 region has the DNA TGTGCCTGGAGTGTGCTGGCGGGAGATTTCTCCTACAATGAGCAGTTCTTC.